The present entry profiles one TCR beta chain with its context. The data stem from a study of blood T cell repertoires in COVID-19. Overall study context: In each case, the material was cDNA or gDNA derived from T cells, B-cell-depleted T cells, or PBMCs.

In the original workflow: How many nucleated cells were present was estimated from reference gene primer amplification. Here immunoSEQ multiplex PCR was the method, and the copy in TCRdb shows in-frame clones only, minus some. V, J and clone size derive from that table, while D and trimming were established from the DNA sequence. Altogether 120,000 to 150,000 clones are present, approximately 84% being singletons, with the ten largest covering approximately 5.8%. From germline, CDR1 is LGHNT and CDR2 FRNRAP. There are 12 residues in the CDR3. V shed 6 bases, J shed 12 bases, and the junction held 5 bases outside the gene matches.

Sequenced input: peripheral blood. This TCR derives from a human donor in a cohort sampled during active COVID-19. This chain links TRBV12-5 with TRBJ2-1; 10 positions agree with TRBD1. CDR3 sequence reads: CASGPGQGRQFF. In DNA, the CDR3 is TGTGCTAGTGGACCGGGACAGGGGAGGCAGTTCTTC.